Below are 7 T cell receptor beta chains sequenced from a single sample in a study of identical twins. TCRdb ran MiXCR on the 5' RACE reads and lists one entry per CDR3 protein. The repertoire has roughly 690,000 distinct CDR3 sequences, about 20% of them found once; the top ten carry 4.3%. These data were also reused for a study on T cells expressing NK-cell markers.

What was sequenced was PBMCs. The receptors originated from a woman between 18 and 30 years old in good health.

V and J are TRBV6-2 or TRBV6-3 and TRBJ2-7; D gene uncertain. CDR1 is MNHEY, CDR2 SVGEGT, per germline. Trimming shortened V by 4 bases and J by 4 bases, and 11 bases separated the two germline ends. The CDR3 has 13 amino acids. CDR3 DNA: TGTGCCAGCAGTTCCCTTGGGCCATACGAGCAGTACTTC. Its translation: CASSSLGPYEQYF.

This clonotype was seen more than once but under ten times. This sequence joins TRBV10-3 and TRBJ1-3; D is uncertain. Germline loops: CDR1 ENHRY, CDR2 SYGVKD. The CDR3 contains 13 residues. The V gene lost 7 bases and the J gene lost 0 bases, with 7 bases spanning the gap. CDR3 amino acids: CAINDGSGNTIYF. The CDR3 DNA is TGTGCCATCAACGACGGCTCTGGAAACACCATATATTTT.

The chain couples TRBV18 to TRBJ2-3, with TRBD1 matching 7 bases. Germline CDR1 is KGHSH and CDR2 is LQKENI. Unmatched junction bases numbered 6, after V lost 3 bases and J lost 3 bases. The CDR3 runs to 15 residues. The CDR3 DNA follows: TGTGCCAGCTCACCTTCGGGACAGAAGACAGATACGCAGTATTTT. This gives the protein CASSPSGQKTDTQYF.

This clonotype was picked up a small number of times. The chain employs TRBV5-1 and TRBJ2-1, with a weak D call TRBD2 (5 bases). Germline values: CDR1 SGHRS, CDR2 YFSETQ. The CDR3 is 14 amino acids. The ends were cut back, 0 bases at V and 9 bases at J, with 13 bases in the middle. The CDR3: CASSLANSEGEQFF. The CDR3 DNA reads TGCGCCAGCAGCTTGGCCAATAGTGAGGGTGAGCAGTTCTTC.

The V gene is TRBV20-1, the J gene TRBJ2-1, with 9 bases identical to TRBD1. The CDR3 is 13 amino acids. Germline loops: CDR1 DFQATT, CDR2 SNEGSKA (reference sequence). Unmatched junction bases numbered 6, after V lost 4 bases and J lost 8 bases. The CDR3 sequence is CSAIGQGQDEQFF. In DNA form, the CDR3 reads TGCAGTGCTATTGGACAGGGGCAGGATGAGCAGTTCTTC.

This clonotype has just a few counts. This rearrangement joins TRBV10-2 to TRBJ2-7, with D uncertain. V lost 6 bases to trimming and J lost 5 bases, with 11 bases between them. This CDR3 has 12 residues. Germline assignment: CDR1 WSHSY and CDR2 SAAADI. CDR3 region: CASSEIEDEQYF. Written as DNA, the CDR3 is TGCGCCAGCAGCGAGATAGAGGACGAGCAGTACTTC.

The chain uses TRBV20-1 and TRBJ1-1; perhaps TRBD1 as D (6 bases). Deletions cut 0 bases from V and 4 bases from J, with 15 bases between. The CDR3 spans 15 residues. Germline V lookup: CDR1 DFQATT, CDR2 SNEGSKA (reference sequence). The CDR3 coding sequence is TGCAGTGCTAGAGACTCCCCAAGGGGGGGCACTGAAGCTTTCTTT. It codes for CSARDSPRGGTEAFF.